The present T cell receptor (beta chain) was sequenced within a study of vaccination effects on CD4 cells after COVID-19. Study-wide background: Late post-vaccine samples came at days +241, +227 and +161 respectively. Post-vaccine specimens arrived a median 72 days past the second dose.

Points from the study as a whole: Convalescent patients were scarce in the study, and it lacked early post-infection timepoints.

Investigators separated out CD4+ T cells once around 11 days of culture had passed. Documented for the person is a PCR-confirmed SARS-CoV-2 infection occurring between March and December 2020. The vaccine given was either BNT162b2 or mRNA-1273, in two doses. In the cultures, half the medium was exchanged for IL-2 medium on days 3 and 7. A remark on this clone: No antigen is known for it.

V lost 5 bases to trimming and J lost 4 bases; unmatched junction nucleotides: 7. Germline V lookup: CDR1 MDHEN, CDR2 SYDVKM. The CDR3 sequence is 16 residues long. Produced via immunoSEQ multiplex PCR; TCRdb's table is partial and in-frame only. The sample consists of 30,000 to 35,000 clones, roughly 75% of them appearing once. This receptor was taken from a human donor who had a prior SARS-CoV-2 infection. The material was CD4+ T cells from PBMCs cultured without peptide, obtained after COVID-19 vaccination. This rearrangement joins TRBV28 to TRBJ2-7; 14 bases fit TRBD2. The CDR3 DNA is TGTGCCAGCAGTACGGGACTAGCGGGAGCGGAATACGAGCAGTACTTC. This translates into CASSTGLAGAEYEQYF.